This T cell receptor beta chain was retrieved from a study of T cells after yellow fever vaccination (dated by TCRdb to between 2018 and 2021). In the study overall: The SMART-Seq v4 Ultra Low Input RNA kit was used to prepare libraries from fractions with low cell numbers. Bulk TCR alpha and beta repertoires were sequenced longitudinally to track T-cell clones before and after primary and booster YFV17D yellow fever vaccination. Two healthy male donors made up the cohort, one aged 18 to 30 years and the other aged 30 to 39 years. Blood samples were taken at several timepoints before and after primary and secondary immunization, and bulk PBMC replicates and cell subsets were isolated. Overall results and qualifications from the work: Because abundant contaminating clonotypes from the bulk population could be contained in FACS-sorted repertoires, computational filtering was required. Compared with the primary T-cell response, the secondary T-cell response was faster but weaker, reaching its peak on day 5 rather than on day 15. A small share of clonotypes occurred in both CD4 and CD8 compartments, likely arising from convergent recombination. Because only a couple of donors were included in the study, the extent to which the findings can be generalized is limited. After the booster, most of the clones that had expanded following primary vaccination were detected again (approximately 96% of CD4 and roughly nine tenths of CD8), which suggests that memory was broadly maintained.

TCR cDNA was synthesized by 5'RACE template switching, which introduced a universal primer site and unique molecular identifiers. cDNA synthesis was primed from both the TCR alpha and TCR beta constant segments. Two PCR steps were used to amplify libraries, with sample barcodes and sequencing adapters being added in the second step. Sequencing of the libraries was done on either Illumina HiSeq 2500 (2x100 bp) or NovaSeq (2x150 bp). Per the authors' processing: MIGEC handled demultiplexing of reads and collapsing into UMI consensus sequences, while MiXCR performed V(D)J alignment. Clonotypes responding to the vaccine were identified with edgeR on replicate PBMC samples, with the criteria of FDR below 0.01 and a log2 fold change above 5 up to day 15. CD4 or CD8 identity was assigned to each bulk clonotype according to whether the clonotype was present at higher abundance in the sequenced CD4 repertoire or the sequenced CD8 repertoire. In TCRdb, the public reads were trimmed at Q25 with fastp and aligned with MiXCR, with productive beta chains retained. Duplicate CDR3 protein sequences are folded into a single record with the most common DNA and genes. V and J calls and clone size were set by TCRdb, not the authors. This sample is represented by 300,000 to 450,000 distinct CDR3 sequences; roughly 6.1% of them were singletons. 15% of the sample rests with the top ten.

The meaning of the sample's treatment or condition label: live attenuated yellow fever vaccine strain. At every blood-draw timepoint, two biological replicates of bulk PBMCs were collected. PBMCs were isolated from peripheral blood using a standard Ficoll-Paque protocol. TriZol was used to extract RNA from bulk PBMCs, CD4 and CD8 fractions, and dextramer-positive and dextramer-negative fractions. The table lists this clonotype with a few counts. The antigen it binds to is not known. No much larger clone exists at a distance of one base, and base qualities are not known. The sample here was PBMCs, taken 5 days after the yellow fever booster vaccination. The source of this sequence is a man aged 25-45 years who received the YFV17D yellow fever vaccine.

Here is the DNA: TGTGCCACCAGTCGGGGACAGACGAACACCGGGGAGCTGTTTTTT. It specifies CATSRGQTNTGELFF. The chain couples TRBV24-1 to TRBJ2-2; 7 bases in between match TRBD1. For this chain, trimming is 6 bases at the V end and 0 bases at the J end, and the number of junction bases without a gene match is 3. Including the terminal cysteine and phenylalanine, the CDR3 comprises 15 residues. Left in the record is the CDR3 DNA by itself, 45 bases read in frame from the first base. CDR1 and CDR2 were assigned from the germline V gene as KGHDR and SFDVKD.